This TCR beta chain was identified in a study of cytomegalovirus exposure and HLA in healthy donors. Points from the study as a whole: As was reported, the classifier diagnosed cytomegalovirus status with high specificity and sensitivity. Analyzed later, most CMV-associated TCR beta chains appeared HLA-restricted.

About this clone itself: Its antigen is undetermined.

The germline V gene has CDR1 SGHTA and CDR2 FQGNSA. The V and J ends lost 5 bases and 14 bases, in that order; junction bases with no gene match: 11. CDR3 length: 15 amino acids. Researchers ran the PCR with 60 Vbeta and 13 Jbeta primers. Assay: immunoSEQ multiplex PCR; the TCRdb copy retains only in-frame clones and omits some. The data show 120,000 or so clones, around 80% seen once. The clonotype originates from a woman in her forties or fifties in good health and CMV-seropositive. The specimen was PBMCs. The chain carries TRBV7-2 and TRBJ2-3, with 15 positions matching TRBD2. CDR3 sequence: CASSPGLAGGPSVYF. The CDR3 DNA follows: TGTGCCAGCAGCCCCGGACTAGCGGGAGGGCCCTCCGTGTATTTT.